A single sample is the source of the 7 T cell receptor beta chains below, sequenced in a study of T-cell reconstitution after alpha-beta-depleted transplantation in children. The TCRbeta library was prepared with unique molecular identifiers. TCRdb analysed the PCR reads with MiXCR anew, one entry per CDR3 protein. The data hold around 200,000 distinct CDR3 sequences, with more than 6.5% observed a single time. The material was PBMCs from the stem cell graft donor, obtained from the stem cell graft. Source of these receptors: a human donor who donated a stem cell graft to a child with Wiskott-Aldrich syndrome.

This clonotype occurred a few times. The genes are TRBV25-1 and TRBJ2-1; no reliable D call. Trimming took 5 bases from V and 4 from J, leaving 15 bases between them. The germline gives CDR1 MGHDK, CDR2 SYGVNS. This CDR3 is built from 15 residues. The CDR3 DNA reads as TGTGCCAGCAGTCCCTCCTCCCGGAAGTACAATGAGCAGTTCTTC. Its protein product is CASSPSSRKYNEQFF. The entire variable domain, with the rest obtained from reference TRBV25-1 and TRBJ2-1, is as follows: EADIYQTPRYLVIGTGKKITLECSQTMGHDKMYWYQQDPGMELHLIHYSYGVNSTEKGDLSSESTVSRIRTEHFPLTLESARPSHTSQYLCASSPSSRKYNEQFFGPGTRLTVL.

This clonotype was counted at least ten times. The chain couples TRBV29-1 to TRBJ2-5; D assignment may be TRBD1 or TRBD2 (5 bases each). The CDR3 length is 12 residues. Looked up from germline, CDR1 is SQVTM and CDR2 is ANQGSEA. V shed 8 bases and J shed 5 bases, with 15 bases lying between them. CDR3 sequence: CSFSGPGETQYF. CDR3 DNA sequence: TGCAGCTTTTCAGGGCCGGGGGAGACCCAGTACTTC.

This clonotype has a count of ten or more. The chain is built from TRBV12-3 or TRBV12-4 and TRBJ1-1; D gene unclear. This CDR3 contains 15 residues. The V end was cut by 7 bases, the J end by 1 base, with 16 bases between. The DNA for the CDR3 is TGTGCCAGCACCTTACTCCCCAACAGGAACACTGAAGCTTTCTTT. Translated: CASTLLPNRNTEAFF.

This clonotype was seen at least ten times. The chain uses TRBV5-1 and TRBJ1-2, with 8 positions matching TRBD1. CDR1 SGHRS and CDR2 YFSETQ come from the germline V gene. With 4 bases clipped from V and 8 bases from J, the junction kept 7 bases outside the gene matches. The CDR3 is 13 residues long. CDR3 amino acids: CASSIGQGSGYTF. The CDR3, as DNA: TGCGCCAGCAGCATAGGACAGGGCTCCGGCTACACCTTC. Combining the CDR3 with reference TRBV5-1 and TRBJ1-2 gives the whole variable domain KAGVTQTPRYLIKTRGQQVTLSCSPISGHRSVSWYQQTPGQGLQFLFEYFSETQRNKGNFPGRFSGRQFSNSRSEMNVSTLELGDSALYLCASSIGQGSGYTFGSGTRLTVV.

The chain employs TRBV3-1 and TRBJ1-1; D perhaps matches TRBD1 (6 bases). Germline lookup yields CDR1 LGHDT and CDR2 YNNKEL (reference sequence). Trimming removed 4 bases from V and 4 bases from J, with 19 bases in between. CDR3 size: 16 residues. As DNA, the CDR3 is TGTGCCAGCAGCCGAACAGGGACCCCGGGGAGCACTGAAGCTTTCTTT. It encodes CASSRTGTPGSTEAFF. Full variable domain (remainder filled in from reference TRBV3-1 and TRBJ1-1): DTAVSQTPKYLVTQMGNDKSIKCEQNLGHDTMYWYKQDSKKFLKIMFSYNNKELIINETVPNRFSPKSPDKAHLNLHINSLELGDSAVYFCASSRTGTPGSTEAFFGQGTRLTVV.

This clonotype was seen only a few times. This chain uses TRBV3-1 with TRBJ2-6; D not certain. This CDR3 is built from 14 residues. Trimming cost V 4 bases and J 5 bases, with 9 bases left between them. Germline CDR1 and CDR2: LGHDT and YNNKEL (reference sequence). For the CDR3, the DNA is TGTGCCAGCAGCCTAGGGATTCGGGCCAACGTCCTGACTTTC. Its translation is CASSLGIRANVLTF.

This clonotype was seen ten or more times. The rearrangement links TRBV20-1 to TRBJ1-3; the match to TRBD1 covers 7 bases. Trimming cost V 6 bases and J 0 bases; bases outside gene matches: 5. The length of the CDR3 is 14 residues. The germline CDR1 and CDR2 sequences are DFQATT and SNEGSKA (reference sequence). CDR3 loop: CSASRDSSGNTIYF. CDR3 in DNA: TGCAGTGCCAGCCGGGACAGCTCTGGAAACACCATATATTTT.